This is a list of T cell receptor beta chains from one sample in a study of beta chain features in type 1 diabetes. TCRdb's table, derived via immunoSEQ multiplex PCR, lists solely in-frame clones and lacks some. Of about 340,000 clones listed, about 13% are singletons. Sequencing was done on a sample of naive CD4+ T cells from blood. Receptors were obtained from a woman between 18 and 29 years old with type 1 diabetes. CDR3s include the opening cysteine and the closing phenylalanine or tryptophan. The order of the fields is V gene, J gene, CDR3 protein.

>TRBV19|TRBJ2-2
CASSLAGGPPGELFF
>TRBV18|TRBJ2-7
CASSLTVSYEQYF
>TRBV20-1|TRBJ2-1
CSASGSGEFF
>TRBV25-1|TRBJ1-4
CASSETTATNEKLFF
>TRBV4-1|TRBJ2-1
CASSQAVTRGQGDEQFF
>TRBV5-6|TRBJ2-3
CASSFLVPLAVNTDTQYF
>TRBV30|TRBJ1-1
CAWSRDSRTEAFF
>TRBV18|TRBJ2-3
CASSPIHSGSTDTQYF
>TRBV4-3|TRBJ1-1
CASSQGPRQNTEAFF
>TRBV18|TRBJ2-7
CASSPPSAYEQYF
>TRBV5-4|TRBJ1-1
CASSLSLWTMGRDTEAFF
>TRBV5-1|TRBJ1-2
CASSLGGVLDGYTF
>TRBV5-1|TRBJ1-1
CASSLPVGQGELNTEAFF
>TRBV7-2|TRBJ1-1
CASSLGSGLNTEAFF
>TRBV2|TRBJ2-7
CASSKNTGNLRHEQYF
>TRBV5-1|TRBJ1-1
CASSHGQPNTEAFF
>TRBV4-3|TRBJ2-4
CASSQDVSGTGLFGAKNIQYF
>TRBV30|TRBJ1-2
CAWSWTGGYGYTF
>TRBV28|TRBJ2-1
CASSLAPVRSDEQFF
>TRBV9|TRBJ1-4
CASSSTGEKLFF
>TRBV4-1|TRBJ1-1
CASSQGQGRNTEAFF
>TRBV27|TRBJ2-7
CASSLRVAGDGYEQYF
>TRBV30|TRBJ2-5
CAGQQNQETQYF
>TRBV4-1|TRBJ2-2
CASSQDGTGETGELFF
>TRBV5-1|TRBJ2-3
CASGPGQGTDTQYF
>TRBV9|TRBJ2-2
CASSVDHYNTGELFF
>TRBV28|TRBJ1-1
CASSLSMQTEAFF
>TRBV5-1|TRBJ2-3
CASSFSAGGRGTDTQYF
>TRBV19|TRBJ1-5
CASSLGAGNQPQHF
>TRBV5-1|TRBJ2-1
CASSPPGGGHNEQFF
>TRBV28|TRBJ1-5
CASSTFQGAENQPQHF
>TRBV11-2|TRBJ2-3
CASSFQGTDTQYF
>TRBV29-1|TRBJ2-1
CSVTSGLGGYNEQFF
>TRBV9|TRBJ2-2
CASSVMGLATGELFF
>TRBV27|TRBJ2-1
CASSWDRGRYNEQFF
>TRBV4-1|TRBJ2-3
CASSQDPRTDTQYF
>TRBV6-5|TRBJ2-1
CASSFGLARNNEQFF
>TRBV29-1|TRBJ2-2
CSVYSGDRAVTGELFF